These 3 T cell receptor beta chains came from one sample sequenced in a study of control samples from healthy donors and cancer patients. Clones were sequenced by immunoSEQ multiplex PCR, and TCRdb holds only the in-frame ones, with some missing. The profile covers around 96,000 clones, with 85% to 95% appearing a single time and 8% taken by the ten largest. Sequenced sample: blood. These receptors were taken from a man between 18 and 29 years old in good health.

The chain is built from TRBV24-1 and TRBJ1-5, with no clear D. The ends were cut back, 6 bases at V and 3 bases at J, with 5 bases in the middle. Per germline, CDR1 KGHDR and CDR2 SFDVKD. The CDR3 length is 12 residues. This CDR3 reads CATSSNNQPQHF. The CDR3 nucleotides are TGTGCCACCAGTTCCAACAATCAGCCCCAGCATTTT.

The chain combines TRBV27 with TRBJ1-5; D not resolved. Germline loops: CDR1 MNHEY, CDR2 SMNVEV (reference sequence). Trimming shortened V by 6 bases and J by 0 bases, and 9 bases separated the two germline ends. This CDR3 is 14 amino acids long. CDR3 amino acids: CASSPRDSNQPQHF. The CDR3 bases are TGTGCCAGCAGCCCCCGAGATAGCAATCAGCCCCAGCATTTT.

The rearrangement joins TRBV27 to TRBJ1-5, with 8 bases lining up with TRBD1. Germline V gene lookup returns CDR1 MNHEY and CDR2 SMNVEV (reference sequence). The J segment lost 7 bases and the V segment lost 6 bases, leaving 11 bases of the junction unmatched. The CDR3 length is 15 residues. In nucleotides, the CDR3 is TGTGCCAGCAGCCACAGACAGGGGTCGGCACAGCCCCAGCATTTT. Translated, it gives CASSHRQGSAQPQHF.